Listed below are T cell receptor beta chains from one sample, sequenced in a study of T cell changes during pregnancy in multiple sclerosis. The method was immunoSEQ multiplex PCR; TCRdb's version includes in-frame clones alone and lacks a portion of them. The sample carries almost 65,000 clones, around 93% recorded once. Source: peripheral blood, taken in the first trimester of pregnancy. These receptors were collected from a female donor with multiple sclerosis, enrolled in a pregnancy study. CDR3s include the opening cysteine and the closing phenylalanine or tryptophan. The D gene is left open where the match is weak. Not all rows give a size; the values are once, few, many and, for expanded clones, a class.

v_call,d_call,clone_size,j_call,cdr3_aa,cdr3_nt
TRBV27,TRBD1,once,TRBJ1-2,CASSPRQGANYGYTF,TGTGCCAGCAGTCCACGACAGGGAGCTAACTATGGCTACACCTTC
TRBV9,-,-,TRBJ2-1,CASSPQGSGNEQFF,TGTGCCAGCAGCCCCCAGGGGTCGGGCAATGAGCAGTTCTTC
TRBV28,-,-,TRBJ1-1,CASSSTPTGTEAFF,TGTGCCAGCAGTTCCACCCCCACAGGGACCGAAGCTTTCTTT
TRBV19,TRBD2,-,TRBJ2-3,CASTIAGGTDTQYF,TGTGCCAGTACCATAGCGGGAGGGACGGATACGCAGTATTTT
TRBV28,TRBD2,once,TRBJ2-4,CASSLGRTSGRNGDIQYF,TGTGCCAGCAGCCTTGGCCGGACTAGCGGGAGGAATGGGGACATTCAGTACTTC
TRBV13,TRBD2,-,TRBJ2-2,CASSLRREVTGELFF,TGTGCCAGCAGCTTAAGGCGGGAGGTTACCGGGGAGCTGTTTTTT
TRBV15,-,-,TRBJ1-2,CATSRDLQGRGYTF,TGTGCCACCAGCAGAGATTTACAGGGACGTGGCTACACCTTC
TRBV27,TRBD2,-,TRBJ2-7,CASSWSGAGGYEQYF,TGTGCCAGCAGTTGGTCCGGAGCGGGGGGCTACGAGCAGTACTTC
TRBV6-1,-,once,TRBJ2-1,CASSRDRDEQFF,TGTGCCAGCAGCCGGGATAGGGATGAGCAGTTCTTC
TRBV27,-,-,TRBJ1-5,CASSLGANQPQHF,TGTGCCAGCAGTTTGGGGGCAAATCAGCCCCAGCATTTT